This TCR beta chain was captured by sequencing in a study of cytotoxic CD8 clonotypes in ibrutinib-treated CLL. Generated by immunoSEQ multiplex PCR, the TCRdb table keeps only in-frame clones and is missing some. The data show roughly 200,000 clones, with roughly 72% seen just once and 13% held by the top ten. The length of the CDR3 is 15 residues. Germline loops: CDR1 LNHNV, CDR2 YYDKDF (reference sequence). Trimming took off 0 bases at V and 5 bases at J, with 13 bases between the two ends. The chain couples TRBV15 to TRBJ2-5; D possibly corresponds to TRBD1 (5 bases). This TCR was recovered from a human donor with chronic lymphocytic leukemia. Sequences were derived from PBMCs, sampled after 24 months of ibrutinib treatment. The CDR3 bases are TGTGCCACCAGCAGAGATCCATTCAGGGCCGAGACCCAGTACTTC. Its translation is CATSRDPFRAETQYF.